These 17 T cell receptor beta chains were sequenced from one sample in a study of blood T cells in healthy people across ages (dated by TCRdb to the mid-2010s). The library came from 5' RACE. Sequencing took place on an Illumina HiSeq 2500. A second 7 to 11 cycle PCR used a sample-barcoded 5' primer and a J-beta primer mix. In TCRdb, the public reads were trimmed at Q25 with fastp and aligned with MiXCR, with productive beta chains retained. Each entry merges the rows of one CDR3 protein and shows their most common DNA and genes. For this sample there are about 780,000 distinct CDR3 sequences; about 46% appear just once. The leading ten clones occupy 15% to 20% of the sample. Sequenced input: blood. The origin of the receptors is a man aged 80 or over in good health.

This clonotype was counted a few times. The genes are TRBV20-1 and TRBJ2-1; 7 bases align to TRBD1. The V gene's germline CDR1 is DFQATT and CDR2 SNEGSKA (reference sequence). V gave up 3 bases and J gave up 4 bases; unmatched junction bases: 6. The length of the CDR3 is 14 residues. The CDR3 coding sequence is TGCAGTGCTAGCAACCGGGACAGATACAATGAGCAGTTCTTC. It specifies CSASNRDRYNEQFF.

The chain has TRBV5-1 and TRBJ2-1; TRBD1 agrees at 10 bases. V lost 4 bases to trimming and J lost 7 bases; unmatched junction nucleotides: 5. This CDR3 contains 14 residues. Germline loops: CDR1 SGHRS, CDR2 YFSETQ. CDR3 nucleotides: TGCGCCAGCAGCCACGGGACAGGGGTAAATGAGCAGTTCTTC. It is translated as CASSHGTGVNEQFF. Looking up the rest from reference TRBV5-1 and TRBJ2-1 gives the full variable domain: KAGVTQTPRYLIKTRGQQVTLSCSPISGHRSVSWYQQTPGQGLQFLFEYFSETQRNKGNFPGRFSGRQFSNSRSEMNVSTLELGDSALYLCASSHGTGVNEQFFGPGTRLTVL.

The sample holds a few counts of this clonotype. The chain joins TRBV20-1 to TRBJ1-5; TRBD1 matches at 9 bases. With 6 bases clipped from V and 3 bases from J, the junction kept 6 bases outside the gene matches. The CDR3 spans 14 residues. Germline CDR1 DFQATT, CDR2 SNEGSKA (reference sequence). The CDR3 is CSAEQGANNQPQHF. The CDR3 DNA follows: TGCAGTGCAGAACAGGGGGCGAACAATCAGCCCCAGCATTTT.

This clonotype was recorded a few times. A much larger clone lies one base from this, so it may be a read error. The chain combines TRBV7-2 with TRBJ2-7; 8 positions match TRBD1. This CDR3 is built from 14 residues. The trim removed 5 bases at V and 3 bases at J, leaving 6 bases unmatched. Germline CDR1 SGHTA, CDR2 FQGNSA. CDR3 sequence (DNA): TGTGCCAGCAGCGTGACAGGGGAATTCTACGAGCAGTACTTC. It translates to CASSVTGEFYEQYF.

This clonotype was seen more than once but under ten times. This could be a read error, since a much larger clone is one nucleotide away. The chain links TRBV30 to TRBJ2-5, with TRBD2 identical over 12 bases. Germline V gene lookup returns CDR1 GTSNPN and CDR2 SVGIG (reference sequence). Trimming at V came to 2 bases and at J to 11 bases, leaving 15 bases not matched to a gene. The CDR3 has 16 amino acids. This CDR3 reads CAWSRNLAGGPGEQYF. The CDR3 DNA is TGTGCCTGGAGTAGAAATCTAGCGGGAGGGCCTGGGGAGCAGTACTTC.

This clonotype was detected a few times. The DNA for the CDR3 is TGTGCCAGCAGTTTATCGGGAAATGGGGCCAACGTCCTGACTTTC. It translates to CASSLSGNGANVLTF. The chain has TRBV27 and TRBJ2-6; D remains ambiguous. Per germline, CDR1 MNHEY and CDR2 SMNVEV (reference sequence). Trimming removed 0 bases from V and 3 bases from J, with 6 bases in between. This CDR3 has 15 residues.

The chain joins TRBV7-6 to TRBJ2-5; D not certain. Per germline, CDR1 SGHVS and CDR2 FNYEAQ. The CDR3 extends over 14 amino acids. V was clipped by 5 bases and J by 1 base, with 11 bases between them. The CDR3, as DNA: TGTGCCAGCAGCCATCGGGCCTTCCAAGAGACCCAGTACTTC. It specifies CASSHRAFQETQYF.

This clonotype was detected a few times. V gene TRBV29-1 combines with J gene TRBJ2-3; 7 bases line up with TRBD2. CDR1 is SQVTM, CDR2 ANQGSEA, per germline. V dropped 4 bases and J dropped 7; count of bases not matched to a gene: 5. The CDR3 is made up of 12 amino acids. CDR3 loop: CSVGASGYTQYF. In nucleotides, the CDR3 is TGCAGCGTTGGAGCTAGCGGATATACGCAGTATTTT.

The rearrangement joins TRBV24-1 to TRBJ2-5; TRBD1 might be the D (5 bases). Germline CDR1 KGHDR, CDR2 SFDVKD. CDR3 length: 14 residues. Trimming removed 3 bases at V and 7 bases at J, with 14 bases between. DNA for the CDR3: TGTGCCACCAGTGATGAACAGGTTCCGGGGACCCAGTACTTC. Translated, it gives CATSDEQVPGTQYF.

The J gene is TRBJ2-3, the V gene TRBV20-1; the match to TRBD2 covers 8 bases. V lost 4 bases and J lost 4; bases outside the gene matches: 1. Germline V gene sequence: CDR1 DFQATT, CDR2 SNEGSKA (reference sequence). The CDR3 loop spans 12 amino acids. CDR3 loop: CSATGGPDTQYF. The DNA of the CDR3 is TGCAGTGCTACGGGAGGGCCAGATACGCAGTATTTT.

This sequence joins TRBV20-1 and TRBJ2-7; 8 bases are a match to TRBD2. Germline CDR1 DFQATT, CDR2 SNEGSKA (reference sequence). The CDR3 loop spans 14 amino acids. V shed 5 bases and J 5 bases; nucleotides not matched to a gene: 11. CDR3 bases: TGCAGTGCTGAAGCTATTGGGACTAGAGACGAGCAGTACTTC. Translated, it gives CSAEAIGTRDEQYF.

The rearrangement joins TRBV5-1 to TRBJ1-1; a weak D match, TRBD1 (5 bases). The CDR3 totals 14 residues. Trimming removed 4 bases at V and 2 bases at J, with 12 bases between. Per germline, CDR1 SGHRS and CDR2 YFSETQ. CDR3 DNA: TGCGCCAGCAGCCAAACACAGGCAAACACTGAAGCTTTCTTT. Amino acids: CASSQTQANTEAFF. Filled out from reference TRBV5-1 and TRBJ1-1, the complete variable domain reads KAGVTQTPRYLIKTRGQQVTLSCSPISGHRSVSWYQQTPGQGLQFLFEYFSETQRNKGNFPGRFSGRQFSNSRSEMNVSTLELGDSALYLCASSQTQANTEAFFGQGTRLTVV.

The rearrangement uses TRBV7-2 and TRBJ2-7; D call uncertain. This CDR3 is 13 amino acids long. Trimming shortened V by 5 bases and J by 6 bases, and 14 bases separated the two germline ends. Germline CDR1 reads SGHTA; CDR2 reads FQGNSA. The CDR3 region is CASSLNQVFEQYF. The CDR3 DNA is TGTGCCAGCAGCCTTAATCAGGTGTTCGAGCAGTACTTC. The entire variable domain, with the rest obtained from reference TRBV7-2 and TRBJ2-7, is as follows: GAGVSQSPSNKVTEKGKDVELRCDPISGHTALYWYRQSLGQGLEFLIYFQGNSAPDKSGLPSDRFSAERTGGSVSTLTIQRTQQEDSAVYLCASSLNQVFEQYFGPGTRLTVT.

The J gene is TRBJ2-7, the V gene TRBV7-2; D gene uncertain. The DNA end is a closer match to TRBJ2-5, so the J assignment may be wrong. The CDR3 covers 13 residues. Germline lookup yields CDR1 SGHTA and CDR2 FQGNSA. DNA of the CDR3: TGTGCCAGCAGCTCGGTGGCGGTAGAGACCCAGTACTTC. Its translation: CASSSVAVETQYF.

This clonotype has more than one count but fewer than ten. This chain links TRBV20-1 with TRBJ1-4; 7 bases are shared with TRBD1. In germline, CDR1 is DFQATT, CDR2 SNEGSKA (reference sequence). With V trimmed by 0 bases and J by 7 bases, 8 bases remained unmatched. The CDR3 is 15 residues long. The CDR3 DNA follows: TGCAGTGCTAGAGATCACGGGCAGGGGGGTGAAAAACTGTTTTTT. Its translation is CSARDHGQGGEKLFF.

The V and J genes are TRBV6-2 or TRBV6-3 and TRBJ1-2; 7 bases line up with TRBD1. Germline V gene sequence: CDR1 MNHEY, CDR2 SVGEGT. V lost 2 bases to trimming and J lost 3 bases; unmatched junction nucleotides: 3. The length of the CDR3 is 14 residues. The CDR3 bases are TGTGCCAGCAGTTACGACAGGGACGACTATGGCTACACCTTC. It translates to CASSYDRDDYGYTF.

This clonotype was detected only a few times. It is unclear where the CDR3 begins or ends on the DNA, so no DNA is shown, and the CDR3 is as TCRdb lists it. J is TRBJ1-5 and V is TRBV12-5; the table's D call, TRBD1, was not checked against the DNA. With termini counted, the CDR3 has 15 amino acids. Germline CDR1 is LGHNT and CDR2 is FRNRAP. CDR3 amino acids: CASGSWGGGNQPRHF.